This T cell receptor (beta chain) was profiled in a study of T cells in women clearing cervical HPV infection. Overall study results and limits: Controls had more TRBV6-7 (approximately 0.16%) than cases (about 0.11%).

The table came from immunoSEQ multiplex PCR; TCRdb's copy has only in-frame clones and leaves some out. This repertoire includes approximately 31,000 clones. Trimming cost V 0 bases and J 4 bases, with 9 bases left between them. The CDR3 covers 14 residues. Germline CDR1 reads SGHTA; CDR2 reads FQGNSA. As concerns this clone: Its antigen is unknown. The read stops 3 residues short of the end of the CDR3; the missing end is completed from the germline J gene.

The V call is TRBV7-2, the J call TRBJ1-2; D may be TRBD1 (5 bases). Source material: blood buffy coat. The source of this sequence is a woman aged 18-69 years with a cervical HPV16 infection that either progressed to CIN3+ or cleared (not recorded which). Incomplete CDR3 DNA: TGTGCCAGCAGCTTAGCAGGGGCGTTCTATGGC. Translated: CASSLAGAFYG. The CDR3 reads in full as CASSLAGAFYGYTF.